This is a list of T cell receptor beta chains from one sample in a study of T-cell reconstitution after alpha-beta-depleted transplantation in children. Each CDR3 protein is one row after TCRdb ran MiXCR on the PCR reads. Of fewer than 750,000 distinct CDR3 sequences listed, roughly a quarter are singletons. The sequenced sample was PBMCs, obtained before TCRalphabeta/CD19-depleted stem cell transplant. The receptors come from a boy younger than two with Wiskott-Aldrich syndrome, due to receive a stem cell transplant. The CDR3 runs from the conserved cysteine through the conserved F or W. Each record gives: J gene, V gene, D gene, clone size, CDR3 protein, CDR3 DNA. A D gene is named only where the DNA matches it firmly. The size of a clone is reported for some rows only, either as once, few or many, or as a class for expanded clones.

j_gene: TRBJ2-7; v_gene: TRBV28; d_gene: .; abundance: .; CDR3aa: CASSSVSGSSYEQYF; CDR3nt: TGTGCCAGCAGTTCCGTGTCCGGGAGCTCCTACGAGCAGTACTTC
j_gene: TRBJ1-2; v_gene: TRBV6-1; d_gene: .; abundance: few; CDR3aa: CASRGASFLAGYTF; CDR3nt: TGTGCCAGCAGGGGAGCTTCATTTCTAGCAGGCTACACCTTC
j_gene: TRBJ2-7; v_gene: TRBV5-1; d_gene: TRBD2; abundance: once; CDR3aa: CASSLSGTREVEQYF; CDR3nt: TGCGCCAGCAGCTTGTCCGGGACTAGGGAGGTCGAGCAGTACTTC
j_gene: TRBJ1-5; v_gene: TRBV20-1; d_gene: TRBD1; abundance: .; CDR3aa: CSAPTGPEQPQHF; CDR3nt: TGCAGTGCTCCGACAGGGCCGGAGCAGCCCCAGCATTTT
j_gene: TRBJ2-3; v_gene: TRBV7-9; d_gene: TRBD2; abundance: many; CDR3aa: CASSQLGGSPDTQYF; CDR3nt: TGTGCCAGCAGCCAGCTAGGCGGGAGCCCAGATACGCAGTATTTT
j_gene: TRBJ2-2; v_gene: TRBV10-3; d_gene: .; abundance: .; CDR3aa: CAISEGRRTGELFF; CDR3nt: TGTGCCATCAGTGAGGGCAGGCGCACCGGGGAGCTGTTTTTT
j_gene: TRBJ1-1; v_gene: TRBV15; d_gene: .; abundance: few; CDR3aa: CATSSPDSLNTEAFF; CDR3nt: TGTGCCACCAGCAGCCCGGACAGTCTGAACACTGAAGCTTTCTTT
j_gene: TRBJ2-1; v_gene: TRBV20-1; d_gene: TRBD2; abundance: few; CDR3aa: CSATKKSGIVYNEQFF; CDR3nt: TGCAGTGCTACTAAAAAGAGCGGGATTGTCTACAATGAGCAGTTCTTC
j_gene: TRBJ2-7; v_gene: TRBV5-1; d_gene: TRBD2; abundance: few; CDR3aa: CASSLTSSGNWDEQYF; CDR3nt: TGCGCCAGCAGCCTTACCTCTAGCGGGAATTGGGACGAGCAGTACTTC
j_gene: TRBJ2-7; v_gene: TRBV6-1; d_gene: TRBD1; abundance: few; CDR3aa: CASSRMGQSYEQYF; CDR3nt: TGTGCCAGCAGCCGAATGGGACAGAGCTACGAGCAGTACTTC
j_gene: TRBJ2-7; v_gene: TRBV27; d_gene: TRBD1; abundance: .; CDR3aa: CASRVLRTGLYEQYF; CDR3nt: TGTGCCAGCAGGGTCTTAAGGACAGGCCTCTACGAGCAGTACTTC
j_gene: TRBJ2-1; v_gene: TRBV29-1; d_gene: .; abundance: .; CDR3aa: CSVTGSPRNFNEQFF; CDR3nt: TGCAGCGTGACAGGTTCCCCAAGGAATTTCAATGAGCAGTTCTTC
j_gene: TRBJ2-2; v_gene: TRBV12-3/TRBV12-4; d_gene: .; abundance: few; CDR3aa: CASSLGHRRVRDAGELFF; CDR3nt: TGTGCCAGCAGTTTAGGTCATAGGAGGGTCAGGGACGCCGGGGAGCTGTTTTTT
j_gene: TRBJ2-5; v_gene: TRBV20-1; d_gene: TRBD1; abundance: few; CDR3aa: CSARDSRPGGYWETQYF; CDR3nt: TGCAGTGCTAGAGATAGTCGGCCAGGGGGCTATTGGGAGACCCAGTACTTC
j_gene: TRBJ2-7; v_gene: TRBV20-1; d_gene: .; abundance: .; CDR3aa: CSAPGPGREQYF; CDR3nt: TGCAGTGCGCCGGGACCGGGCCGGGAGCAGTACTTC
j_gene: TRBJ2-5; v_gene: TRBV5-1; d_gene: TRBD2; abundance: few; CDR3aa: CASSRAGAGAPQETQYF; CDR3nt: TGCGCCAGCAGCCGGGCGGGAGCGGGAGCTCCACAAGAGACCCAGTACTTC
j_gene: TRBJ2-5; v_gene: TRBV5-1; d_gene: TRBD2; abundance: .; CDR3aa: CASSLNGGRQETQYF; CDR3nt: TGCGCCAGCAGCTTGAACGGCGGGAGACAAGAGACCCAGTACTTC
j_gene: TRBJ2-1; v_gene: TRBV5-1; d_gene: .; abundance: .; CDR3aa: CASSLSLIQSYNEQFF; CDR3nt: TGCGCCAGCAGCCTGAGTCTAATTCAATCCTACAATGAGCAGTTCTTC
j_gene: TRBJ2-2; v_gene: TRBV6-1; d_gene: .; abundance: .; CDR3aa: CASSVRSGVGTGELFF; CDR3nt: TGTGCCAGCAGTGTCCGGTCGGGGGTGGGAACCGGGGAGCTGTTTTTT
j_gene: TRBJ1-4; v_gene: TRBV5-1; d_gene: .; abundance: few; CDR3aa: CASSDPGQAPNEKLFF; CDR3nt: TGCGCCAGCAGCGATCCTGGCCAGGCGCCTAATGAAAAACTGTTTTTT
j_gene: TRBJ2-4; v_gene: TRBV24-1; d_gene: .; abundance: once; CDR3aa: CATSDIRDPKNIQYF; CDR3nt: TGTGCCACCAGTGATATCCGGGACCCGAAGAACATTCAGTACTTC
j_gene: TRBJ1-2; v_gene: TRBV4-2; d_gene: .; abundance: few; CDR3aa: CASSQEREWGYGYTF; CDR3nt: TGTGCCAGCAGCCAAGAAAGGGAATGGGGATATGGCTACACCTTC
j_gene: TRBJ2-5; v_gene: TRBV5-1; d_gene: TRBD2; abundance: .; CDR3aa: CASSWRLAAETQYF; CDR3nt: TGCGCCAGCAGCTGGAGACTAGCAGCAGAGACCCAGTACTTC
j_gene: TRBJ2-3; v_gene: TRBV5-1; d_gene: .; abundance: .; CDR3aa: CASSLVRAADTQYF; CDR3nt: TGCGCCAGCAGCTTGGTTAGGGCGGCAGATACGCAGTATTTT
j_gene: TRBJ2-1; v_gene: TRBV12-3/TRBV12-4; d_gene: TRBD2; abundance: .; CDR3aa: CASSLKRAGGYNEQFF; CDR3nt: TGTGCCAGCAGTCTCAAAAGAGCGGGAGGATACAATGAGCAGTTCTTC
j_gene: TRBJ2-1; v_gene: TRBV10-3; d_gene: TRBD1; abundance: few; CDR3aa: CAISDRQGVNEQFF; CDR3nt: TGTGCCATCAGTGACAGACAGGGGGTGAATGAGCAGTTCTTC